Listed below are T cell receptor beta chains from one sample, sequenced in a study of Ad26.COV2.S vaccination and SARS-CoV-2 variants. Here immunoSEQ multiplex PCR was the method, and the copy in TCRdb shows in-frame clones only, minus some. This sample has about 680,000 clones, with approximately 88% found just once. Sequenced here: peripheral blood, sampled in a trial of Ad26.COV2.S vaccine versus placebo. The receptors here all came from a person aged 18-65 years who received the Ad26.COV2.S COVID-19 vaccine or a placebo. The CDR3 runs from the conserved cysteine through the conserved F or W. D genes are given only for firm matches. Expanded clones are given a class, and other clones once, few, many or no size at all.

abundance: NA; v_gene: TRBV18; d_gene: NA; j_gene: TRBJ2-3; CDR3nt: TGTGCCAGCTCACCAGGAAGCACAGATACGCAGTATTTT; CDR3aa: CASSPGSTDTQYF
abundance: NA; v_gene: TRBV24-1; d_gene: NA; j_gene: TRBJ2-1; CDR3nt: TGTGCCACCAGTGGTAGCCGTGAGCAGTTCTTC; CDR3aa: CATSGSREQFF
abundance: NA; v_gene: TRBV5-6; d_gene: NA; j_gene: TRBJ2-5; CDR3nt: TGTGCCAGCAGCTTGTGGGGAGCTCAAGAGACCCAGTACTTC; CDR3aa: CASSLWGAQETQYF
abundance: once; v_gene: TRBV5-6; d_gene: NA; j_gene: TRBJ2-5; CDR3nt: TGTGCCAGCAGCTTGGTAGGCCCCCAAGAGACCCAGTACTTC; CDR3aa: CASSLVGPQETQYF
abundance: NA; v_gene: TRBV7-8; d_gene: NA; j_gene: TRBJ2-3; CDR3nt: TGTGCCAGCAGCTTAGTTGGGCGGGGACAGTTACGCACAGATACGCAGTATTTT; CDR3aa: CASSLVGRGQLRTDTQYF
abundance: NA; v_gene: TRBV7-2; d_gene: NA; j_gene: TRBJ1-5; CDR3nt: TGTGCCAGCAGCTTAGTCGTTTCGCCGCAGGGGTGGGATCAGCCCCAGCATTTT; CDR3aa: CASSLVVSPQGWDQPQHF
abundance: NA; v_gene: TRBV18; d_gene: NA; j_gene: TRBJ2-5; CDR3nt: TGTGCCAGCTCACCACTAACAGGTGTCCAAGAGACCCAGTACTTC; CDR3aa: CASSPLTGVQETQYF
abundance: NA; v_gene: TRBV30; d_gene: NA; j_gene: TRBJ2-5; CDR3nt: TGTGCCTGGAGTGTAGCGGACCAAGAGACCCAGTACTTC; CDR3aa: CAWSVADQETQYF
abundance: once; v_gene: TRBV5-6; d_gene: NA; j_gene: TRBJ1-2; CDR3nt: TGTGCCAGCAGCTTGAAAAGGGTAATGGACTATGGCTACACCTTC; CDR3aa: CASSLKRVMDYGYTF
abundance: NA; v_gene: TRBV27; d_gene: NA; j_gene: TRBJ2-7; CDR3nt: TGTGCCAGCAGTTTAACAGGGCAGGGCTACGAGCAGTACTTC; CDR3aa: CASSLTGQGYEQYF
abundance: NA; v_gene: TRBV24-1; d_gene: NA; j_gene: TRBJ2-2; CDR3nt: TGTGCCACCAGTAGGACCGGGGAGCTGTTTTTT; CDR3aa: CATSRTGELFF
abundance: NA; v_gene: TRBV5-4; d_gene: NA; j_gene: TRBJ2-7; CDR3nt: TGTGCCAGCAGCGGGACCTACGAGCAGTACTTC; CDR3aa: CASSGTYEQYF
abundance: NA; v_gene: TRBV7-9; d_gene: NA; j_gene: TRBJ2-3; CDR3nt: TGTGCCAGCAGCTCCTGGACCTCCACAGATACGCAGTATTTT; CDR3aa: CASSSWTSTDTQYF
abundance: NA; v_gene: TRBV7-8; d_gene: NA; j_gene: TRBJ2-2; CDR3nt: TGTGCCAGCAGCCCGTTGTCCGGGGAGCTGTTTTTT; CDR3aa: CASSPLSGELFF
abundance: NA; v_gene: TRBV6-6; d_gene: NA; j_gene: TRBJ1-5; CDR3nt: TGTGCCAGCAGTTACCCTGGACAGAACAATCAGCCCCAGCATTTT; CDR3aa: CASSYPGQNNQPQHF
abundance: NA; v_gene: TRBV6-2/TRBV6-3; d_gene: NA; j_gene: TRBJ2-7; CDR3nt: TGTGCCAGCAGTTCCCCCCGGGACGTTTACTTC; CDR3aa: CASSSPRDVYF
abundance: NA; v_gene: TRBV12-3/TRBV12-4; d_gene: NA; j_gene: TRBJ2-7; CDR3nt: TGTGCCAGCAGTTTAGACCCGCTCGAGCAGTACTTC; CDR3aa: CASSLDPLEQYF
abundance: NA; v_gene: TRBV11-3; d_gene: NA; j_gene: TRBJ2-1; CDR3nt: TGTGCCAGCAGCTTGGGCTTCAATGAGCAGTTCTTC; CDR3aa: CASSLGFNEQFF
abundance: NA; v_gene: TRBV30; d_gene: TRBD1; j_gene: TRBJ2-3; CDR3nt: TGTGCCTGGAGTGAGGGGGCTTCGGCGCAGTATTTT; CDR3aa: CAWSEGASAQYF
abundance: NA; v_gene: TRBV5-6; d_gene: NA; j_gene: TRBJ2-1; CDR3nt: TGTGCCAGCCTCTTGTTGGGCTGGTCGGGAGAACTATCGCAGTTCTTC; CDR3aa: CASLLLGWSGELSQFF
abundance: once; v_gene: TRBV18; d_gene: NA; j_gene: TRBJ2-2; CDR3nt: TGTGCCAGCTCCCATGAGGGCCCAGGACTCACCGGGGAGCTGTTTTTT; CDR3aa: CASSHEGPGLTGELFF
abundance: NA; v_gene: TRBV10-1; d_gene: NA; j_gene: TRBJ1-2; CDR3nt: TGCGCCAGCAGTGAGTCGAGCAGATCCCATGGCTACACCTTC; CDR3aa: CASSESSRSHGYTF
abundance: NA; v_gene: TRBV21-1; d_gene: NA; j_gene: TRBJ1-2; CDR3nt: TGTGCCAGCAGCAAACCTTGGACATTTGGCTACACCTTC; CDR3aa: CASSKPWTFGYTF
abundance: NA; v_gene: TRBV5-6; d_gene: NA; j_gene: TRBJ2-7; CDR3nt: TGTGCCAGCGGGCTTTTGGGGGGCTACGAGCAGTACTTC; CDR3aa: CASGLLGGYEQYF
abundance: NA; v_gene: TRBV5-1; d_gene: TRBD1; j_gene: TRBJ2-7; CDR3nt: TGCGCCAGCAGCCCAGACAGGGGGATGTACGAGCAGTACTTC; CDR3aa: CASSPDRGMYEQYF
abundance: NA; v_gene: TRBV7-2; d_gene: NA; j_gene: TRBJ2-1; CDR3nt: TGTGCCAGCACCCTACAACCCGGGACACATTACAATGAGCAGTTCTTC; CDR3aa: CASTLQPGTHYNEQFF
abundance: NA; v_gene: TRBV10-2; d_gene: NA; j_gene: TRBJ2-1; CDR3nt: TGCGCCAGCAGCCGGGACTCTCCGCTCTATGAGCAGTTCTTC; CDR3aa: CASSRDSPLYEQFF
abundance: NA; v_gene: TRBV7-2; d_gene: NA; j_gene: TRBJ1-3; CDR3nt: TGTGCCAGCAGCCCTCAGGAGAGTGGAAACACCATATATTTT; CDR3aa: CASSPQESGNTIYF
abundance: NA; v_gene: TRBV18; d_gene: NA; j_gene: TRBJ1-6; CDR3nt: TGTGCCAGCTCACCAGCAGGGACTGGCTCACCCCTCCACTTT; CDR3aa: CASSPAGTGSPLHF
abundance: once; v_gene: TRBV27; d_gene: TRBD2; j_gene: TRBJ2-2; CDR3nt: TGTGCCAGCAGTTCCGGGACTAGCGGGAGGACCGGGGAGCTGTTTTTT; CDR3aa: CASSSGTSGRTGELFF
abundance: NA; v_gene: TRBV6-5; d_gene: NA; j_gene: TRBJ1-5; CDR3nt: TGTGCCAGCAGCTCTTCCTGGGCTAGCAATCAGCCCCAGCATTTT; CDR3aa: CASSSSWASNQPQHF
abundance: once; v_gene: TRBV30; d_gene: TRBD2; j_gene: TRBJ2-7; CDR3nt: TGTGCCTGGAGTAGACTAGCGGGAGTGTACGAGCAGTACTTC; CDR3aa: CAWSRLAGVYEQYF
abundance: NA; v_gene: TRBV6-5; d_gene: NA; j_gene: TRBJ2-7; CDR3nt: TGTGCCAGCAGTTACTCGGGCAGGCCCCCGTACGAGCAGTACTTC; CDR3aa: CASSYSGRPPYEQYF
abundance: NA; v_gene: TRBV6-1; d_gene: NA; j_gene: TRBJ1-4; CDR3nt: TGTGCCAGCAGTGGAAAGACAAGCCCAACTAATGAAAAACTGTTTTTT; CDR3aa: CASSGKTSPTNEKLFF
abundance: NA; v_gene: TRBV12-3/TRBV12-4; d_gene: NA; j_gene: TRBJ2-7; CDR3nt: TGTGCCAGCAGACAGGGTTCCTACGAGCAGTACTTC; CDR3aa: CASRQGSYEQYF
abundance: NA; v_gene: TRBV7-2; d_gene: NA; j_gene: TRBJ1-4; CDR3nt: TGTGCCAGCAGCTTTGGAGGTCCTAATGAAAAACTGTTTTTT; CDR3aa: CASSFGGPNEKLFF
abundance: NA; v_gene: TRBV7-2; d_gene: TRBD2; j_gene: TRBJ2-1; CDR3nt: TGTGCCAGCAGCTGGGAGGGCGGATACAATGAGCAGTTCTTC; CDR3aa: CASSWEGGYNEQFF
abundance: NA; v_gene: TRBV10-3; d_gene: NA; j_gene: TRBJ1-1; CDR3nt: TGTGCCATCAGTCCCGAGGGGAACACTGAAGCTTTCTTT; CDR3aa: CAISPEGNTEAFF
abundance: NA; v_gene: TRBV7-9; d_gene: NA; j_gene: TRBJ1-1; CDR3nt: TGTGCCAGCAGCGTAAGCGTTGGCACTGAAGCTTTCTTT; CDR3aa: CASSVSVGTEAFF
abundance: once; v_gene: TRBV7-3; d_gene: NA; j_gene: TRBJ2-3; CDR3nt: TGTGCCAGCAGCTTAACTAAGGGGTGGGGCACAGATACGCAGTATTTT; CDR3aa: CASSLTKGWGTDTQYF
abundance: once; v_gene: TRBV12-3/TRBV12-4; d_gene: NA; j_gene: TRBJ2-7; CDR3nt: TGTGCCAGCAGTAAGTCCTACGAGCAGTACTTC; CDR3aa: CASSKSYEQYF
abundance: NA; v_gene: TRBV4-1; d_gene: NA; j_gene: TRBJ2-5; CDR3nt: TGCGCCAGCAGCCAAGATCGGAGAGGAGGAGAGACCCAGTACTTC; CDR3aa: CASSQDRRGGETQYF
abundance: NA; v_gene: TRBV28; d_gene: NA; j_gene: TRBJ1-3; CDR3nt: TGTGCCAGCAGGGTAACTGGAAACACCATATATTTT; CDR3aa: CASRVTGNTIYF
abundance: once; v_gene: TRBV12-3/TRBV12-4; d_gene: NA; j_gene: TRBJ2-7; CDR3nt: TGTGCCAGCAGTTTGTACCCCAGGGCCGAGCAGTACTTC; CDR3aa: CASSLYPRAEQYF
abundance: once; v_gene: TRBV7-2; d_gene: NA; j_gene: TRBJ2-3; CDR3nt: TGTGCCAGCAGCTTAGAGCGAATAGGGCCCATCCGTCGGTATTTT; CDR3aa: CASSLERIGPIRRYF
abundance: NA; v_gene: TRBV3-1/TRBV3-2; d_gene: NA; j_gene: TRBJ1-5; CDR3nt: TGTGCCAGCAGCCAAGAGGGCAGCCGCAATCAGCCCCAGCATTTT; CDR3aa: CASSQEGSRNQPQHF
abundance: NA; v_gene: TRBV5-5; d_gene: TRBD2; j_gene: TRBJ2-5; CDR3nt: TGTGCCAGCAGCGTTGGACTAGCGGGCCAAGAGACCCAGTACTTC; CDR3aa: CASSVGLAGQETQYF
abundance: NA; v_gene: TRBV3-1/TRBV3-2; d_gene: NA; j_gene: TRBJ1-2; CDR3nt: TGTGCCAGCAGCCAGGGGGGGCCAGGGTCGGGTAACTATGGCTACACCTTC; CDR3aa: CASSQGGPGSGNYGYTF
abundance: once; v_gene: TRBV27; d_gene: TRBD1; j_gene: TRBJ1-1; CDR3nt: TGTGCCAGCAGTTTCGGGACAGCGGGGAACACTGAAGCTTTCTTT; CDR3aa: CASSFGTAGNTEAFF
abundance: NA; v_gene: TRBV6-4; d_gene: NA; j_gene: TRBJ2-1; CDR3nt: TGTGCCAGCCTCCACAGGCACCTTGGGGATGAGCAGTTCTTC; CDR3aa: CASLHRHLGDEQFF
abundance: NA; v_gene: TRBV11-2; d_gene: NA; j_gene: TRBJ2-7; CDR3nt: TGTGCCAGCAGCTTAATGGCGGCTATCTCCTACGAGCAGTACTTC; CDR3aa: CASSLMAAISYEQYF
abundance: many; v_gene: TRBV11-2; d_gene: NA; j_gene: TRBJ2-1; CDR3nt: TGTGCCAGCAGCCCTTACAATGAGCAGTTCTTC; CDR3aa: CASSPYNEQFF
abundance: NA; v_gene: TRBV18; d_gene: NA; j_gene: TRBJ1-1; CDR3nt: TGTGCCAGCTCACCACCTTTCAGCAAGAACACTGAAGCTTTCTTT; CDR3aa: CASSPPFSKNTEAFF
abundance: once; v_gene: TRBV9; d_gene: NA; j_gene: TRBJ1-2; CDR3nt: TGTGCCAGCAGCCCGGAGGTGGGTGGCTACACCTTC; CDR3aa: CASSPEVGGYTF
abundance: NA; v_gene: TRBV18; d_gene: TRBD1; j_gene: TRBJ1-2; CDR3nt: TGTGCCAGCTCTAGGGACAGGGTGTTTGATGGCTACACCTTC; CDR3aa: CASSRDRVFDGYTF
abundance: NA; v_gene: TRBV3-1/TRBV3-2; d_gene: NA; j_gene: TRBJ2-4; CDR3nt: TGTGCCAGCAGCCCCCAAGGGAGGAAGGTCATTCAGTACTTC; CDR3aa: CASSPQGRKVIQYF
abundance: NA; v_gene: TRBV30; d_gene: TRBD1; j_gene: TRBJ2-6; CDR3nt: TGTGCCTGGAGATTGACAGGGGGGACTTCTGGGGCCAACGTCCTGACTTTC; CDR3aa: CAWRLTGGTSGANVLTF
abundance: NA; v_gene: TRBV2; d_gene: NA; j_gene: TRBJ1-3; CDR3nt: TGTGCCAGCAGACCTTGGGGGGGCGCGCGGGGAAACACCATATATTTT; CDR3aa: CASRPWGGARGNTIYF
abundance: NA; v_gene: TRBV5-1; d_gene: TRBD2; j_gene: TRBJ2-2; CDR3nt: TGCGCCAGCAGCGATCCCGGGACTAGCGGGGGGACCGGGGAGCTGTTTTTT; CDR3aa: CASSDPGTSGGTGELFF
abundance: NA; v_gene: TRBV9; d_gene: NA; j_gene: TRBJ1-1; CDR3nt: TGTGCCAGCAGCGTAGGGGGGTGGACAGTGGTTGGTACTGAAGCTTTCTTT; CDR3aa: CASSVGGWTVVGTEAFF